These 13 T cell receptor beta chains were all obtained from the same sample, sequenced in a study of PD-1 blockade in classical Hodgkin lymphoma (dated by TCRdb to the early 2020s). In the paper's terms, the time point label means: cycle 2 day 1 (C2D1) of nivolumab. Relapse after autologous stem cell transplantation had occurred in all trial patients, and cohorts A, B and C were distinguished by prior brentuximab vedotin exposure. Library creation used the immunoSEQ multiplex PCR assay. TCRdb's version of the immuneACCESS table is confined to in-frame rearrangements and falls short of the full clone set. An unresolved V gene accounts for under half of the shortfall where checked; the remainder is of unknown origin. The sample profile shows approximately 100,000 clones; around 89% of them were found once. The ten largest clones represent under 7.5% of the sample. The source material was peripheral blood mononuclear cells (PBMCs), sampled before the second cycle of nivolumab. Source of these receptors: a human donor with classical Hodgkin lymphoma.

J is TRBJ1-2 and V is TRBV9; D is unclear. Trimming took 0 bases from V and 4 from J, leaving 13 bases between them. The CDR3 has 15 residues. CDR1 is SGDLS and CDR2 is YYNGEE in the germline V gene. CDR3 sequence: CASSVGAQATYGYTF. CDR3 DNA: TGTGCCAGCAGCGTAGGGGCGCAGGCGACCTATGGCTACACCTTC.

The CDR3 DNA follows: TGTGCCAGCTTGAGCAGGGGTAAGGGTGAAGCTTTCTTT. Translated, it gives CASLSRGKGEAFF. The chain combines TRBV2 with TRBJ1-1; TRBD1 might be the D (6 bases). Per the germline V gene, CDR1 is SNHLY and CDR2 is FYNNEI. Trimming left V 8 bases short and J 7 bases short, with 17 bases between. This CDR3 has 13 amino acids.

This clone showed up just once. The chain is built from TRBV27 and TRBJ1-1; weak D call: TRBD1 (5 bases). The CDR3 has 12 residues. The germline V and J ends were trimmed by 5 bases and 6 bases, with 10 bases remaining between them. The germline gives CDR1 MNHEY, CDR2 SMNVEV (reference sequence). As DNA, the CDR3 is TGTGCCAGCAGTCCAGGGAGGCCTGAAGCTTTCTTT. It yields the protein CASSPGRPEAFF.

The chain recombines TRBV6-5 with TRBJ2-7, with TRBD1 matching over 11 bases. In germline, CDR1 is MNHEY, CDR2 SVGAGI. CDR3 length equals 14 residues. The V segment lost 2 bases and the J segment 6 bases; nucleotides outside the gene matches: 3. This CDR3 reads CASSYRDRGSEQYF. In DNA, the CDR3 is TGTGCCAGCAGTTACCGGGACAGGGGGTCCGAGCAGTACTTC.

The chain links TRBV6-5 to TRBJ2-5; 7 bases match TRBD1. This CDR3 has 13 residues. V lost 5 bases and J lost 2; bases outside the gene matches: 2. Per germline, CDR1 MNHEY and CDR2 SVGAGI. CDR3 nucleotide sequence: TGTGCCAGCAGTCGGGACAGACAAGAGACCCAGTACTTC. It specifies CASSRDRQETQYF.

This chain connects TRBV6-5 to TRBJ1-5; D unclear. This CDR3 has 14 residues. V gave up 5 bases and J gave up 3 bases, with 11 bases separating them. Looked up from germline, CDR1 is MNHEY and CDR2 is SVGAGI. The CDR3 loop reads CASSEKGVNQPQHF. In DNA form, the CDR3 reads TGTGCCAGCAGTGAAAAGGGCGTCAATCAGCCCCAGCATTTT.

DNA of the CDR3: TGTGCCACCACCCCTCGGGGATTTGGCTACACCTTC. Protein: CATTPRGFGYTF. The genes are TRBV28 and TRBJ1-2; D is unclear. Germline V gene data show CDR1 as MDHEN and CDR2 as SYDVKM. This CDR3 contains 12 residues. Trimming shortened V by 10 bases and J by 7 bases, and 16 bases separated the two germline ends.

This sequence joins TRBV11-2 and TRBJ1-3, with no clear D. Germline CDR1 reads SGHAT; CDR2 reads FQNNGV. CDR3 length: 14 amino acids. V dropped 1 base and J dropped 4 bases, with 8 bases sitting between them. The CDR3 DNA follows: TGTGCCAGCAGCTTAGGAGGGCTCGGAAACACCATATATTTT. This encodes CASSLGGLGNTIYF.

The chain uses TRBV7-6 and TRBJ1-1; no firm D call. Trimming took off 6 bases at V and 3 bases at J, with 17 bases between the two ends. CDR3 size: 15 residues. The V gene's germline CDR1 is SGHVS and CDR2 FNYEAQ. The CDR3 region is CASSMGGISDTEAFF. CDR3 DNA: TGTGCCAGCAGTATGGGAGGGATTTCCGACACTGAAGCTTTCTTT.

The V gene is TRBV6-5, the J gene TRBJ2-7; D gene ambiguous. This CDR3 is 9 amino acids long. Germline V gives CDR1 MNHEY, CDR2 SVGAGI. Trimming removed 9 bases at V and 12 bases at J, with 12 bases between. The CDR3 region is CASGVELYF. CDR3 in DNA: TGTGCCAGTGGTGTGGAGTTGTACTTC.

In its sample, this clone was seen a few times. The chain uses TRBV7-2 and TRBJ1-4, with 9 bases identical to TRBD1. Germline CDR1 and CDR2: SGHTA and FQGNSA. This CDR3 has 16 residues. The junction had 6 bases not matched to a gene; V was cut back by 2 bases and J by 5 bases. CDR3 sequence reads: CASSLTGGSSNEKLFF. As DNA, the CDR3 is TGTGCCAGCAGCTTAACAGGGGGCTCCTCCAATGAAAAACTGTTTTTT.

This clone is a singleton in its sample. V is TRBV18 and J is TRBJ2-2; 7 bases agree with TRBD1. Germline V gene sequence: CDR1 KGHSH, CDR2 LQKENI. Trimming cost V 3 bases and J 1 base; bases outside gene matches: 5. There are 16 residues in the CDR3. The CDR3 reads CASSPNRQGNTGELFF. CDR3 nucleotides: TGTGCCAGCTCACCTAATCGACAGGGGAACACCGGGGAGCTGTTTTTT. Drawing the rest from reference TRBV18 and TRBJ2-2, the complete variable domain is NAGVMQNPRHLVRRRGQEARLRCSPMKGHSHVYWYRQLPEEGLKFMVYLQKENIIDESGMPKERFSAEFPKEGPSILRIQQVVRGDSAAYFCASSPNRQGNTGELFFGEGSRLTVL.

The J gene is TRBJ2-7, the V gene TRBV2; a possible D gene is TRBD1 (6 bases). Germline-derived CDR1 and CDR2 are SNHLY and FYNNEI. CDR3 length: 14 residues. Deletions cut 6 bases from V and 0 bases from J, with 12 bases between. The CDR3, as DNA: TGTGCCAGCAGACAACAGGACAGCTCCTACGAGCAGTACTTC. Amino acid sequence: CASRQQDSSYEQYF.